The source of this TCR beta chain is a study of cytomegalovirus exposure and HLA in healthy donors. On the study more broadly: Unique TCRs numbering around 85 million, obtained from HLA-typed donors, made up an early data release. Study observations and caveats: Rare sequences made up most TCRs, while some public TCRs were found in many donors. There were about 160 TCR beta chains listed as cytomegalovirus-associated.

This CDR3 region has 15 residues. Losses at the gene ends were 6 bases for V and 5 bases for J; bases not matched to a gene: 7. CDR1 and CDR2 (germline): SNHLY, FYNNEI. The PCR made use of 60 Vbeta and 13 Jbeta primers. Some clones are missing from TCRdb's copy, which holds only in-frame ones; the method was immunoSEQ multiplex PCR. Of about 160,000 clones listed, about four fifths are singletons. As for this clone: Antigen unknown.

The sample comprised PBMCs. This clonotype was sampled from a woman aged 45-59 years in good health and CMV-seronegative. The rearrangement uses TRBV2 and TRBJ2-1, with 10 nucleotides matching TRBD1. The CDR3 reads CASRSRDRGNNEQFF. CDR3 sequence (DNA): TGTGCCAGCAGGAGCCGGGACAGGGGTAACAATGAGCAGTTCTTC.